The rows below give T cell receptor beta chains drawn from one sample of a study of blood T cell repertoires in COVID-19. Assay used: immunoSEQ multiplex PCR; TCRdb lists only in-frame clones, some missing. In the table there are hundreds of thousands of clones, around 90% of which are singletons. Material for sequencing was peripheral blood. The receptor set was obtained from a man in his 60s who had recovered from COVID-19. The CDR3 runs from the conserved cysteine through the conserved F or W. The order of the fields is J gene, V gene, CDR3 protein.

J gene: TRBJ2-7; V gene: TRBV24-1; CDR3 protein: CATSDASGGAPHEQYF
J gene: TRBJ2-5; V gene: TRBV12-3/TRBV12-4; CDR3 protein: CASSPSETQYF
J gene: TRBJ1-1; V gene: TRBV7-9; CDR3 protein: CASSLLQGTEAFF
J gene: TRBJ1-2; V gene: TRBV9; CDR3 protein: CASSPGRVANGYTF
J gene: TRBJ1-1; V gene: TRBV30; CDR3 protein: CAWSLPGKSNTEAFF
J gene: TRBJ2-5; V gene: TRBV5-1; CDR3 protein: CASSELPRLQETQYF
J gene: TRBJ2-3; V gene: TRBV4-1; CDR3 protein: CASNPLYQRFSTDTQYF
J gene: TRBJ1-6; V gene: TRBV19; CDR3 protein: CASSPRAGLSPLHF
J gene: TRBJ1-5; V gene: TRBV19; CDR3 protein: CASSISSDQPQHF
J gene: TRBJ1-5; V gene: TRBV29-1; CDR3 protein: CSVLTGTHANQPQHF
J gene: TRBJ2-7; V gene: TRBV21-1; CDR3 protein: CASSKGWGLAVGQCPYEQYF
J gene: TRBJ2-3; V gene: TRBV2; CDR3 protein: CASSAVPSGGTRFLHF
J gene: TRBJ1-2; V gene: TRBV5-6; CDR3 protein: CASSLDGLNYGYTF
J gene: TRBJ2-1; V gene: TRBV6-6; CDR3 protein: CASRPPHALSYNEQFF
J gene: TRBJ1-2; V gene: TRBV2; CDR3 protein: CASRGTGVYGYTF
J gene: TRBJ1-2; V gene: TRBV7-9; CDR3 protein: CASSLAVGDGYTF
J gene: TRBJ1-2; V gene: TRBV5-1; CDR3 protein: CASSLLTQGAEGYTF
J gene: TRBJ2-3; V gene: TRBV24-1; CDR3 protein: CATSDIRLSTDTQYF
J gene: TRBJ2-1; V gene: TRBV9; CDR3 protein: CASSVGLADSSYNEQFF
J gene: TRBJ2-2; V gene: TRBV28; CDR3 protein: CASSSGDTGELFF
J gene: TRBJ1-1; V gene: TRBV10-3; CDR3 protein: CAISDGDRVNTEAFF
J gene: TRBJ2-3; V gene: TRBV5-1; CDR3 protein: CASSRGGTDTQYF
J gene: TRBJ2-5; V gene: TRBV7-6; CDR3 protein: CASSFGGGAAKTQYF
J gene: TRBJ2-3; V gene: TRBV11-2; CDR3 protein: CASRITSGGGDTQYF
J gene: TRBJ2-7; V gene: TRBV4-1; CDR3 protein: CASSQSAGGSYEQYF
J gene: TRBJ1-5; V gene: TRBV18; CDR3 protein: CASSPGQSNQPQHF
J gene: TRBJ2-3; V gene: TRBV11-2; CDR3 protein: CASSLRLGGADTQYF
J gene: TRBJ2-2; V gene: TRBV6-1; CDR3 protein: CASSERQGRFANTGELFF
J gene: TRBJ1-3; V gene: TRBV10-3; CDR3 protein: CAISEWGTGELENTIYF
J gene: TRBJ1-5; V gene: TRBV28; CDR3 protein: CASSRGGDNQPQHF
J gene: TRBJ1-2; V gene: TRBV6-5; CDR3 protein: CASSYRGSKGDYGYTF
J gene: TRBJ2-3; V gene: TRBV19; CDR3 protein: CASSIRDSRADTQYF
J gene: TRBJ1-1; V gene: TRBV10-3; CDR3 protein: CAISEKAGGLGATEAFF
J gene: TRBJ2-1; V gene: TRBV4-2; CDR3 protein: CASSQGNSGGGNEQFF
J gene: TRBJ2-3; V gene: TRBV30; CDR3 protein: CAWSVGTAPTQYF
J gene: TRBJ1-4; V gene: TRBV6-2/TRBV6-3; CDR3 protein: CASSYRQGRNEKLFF
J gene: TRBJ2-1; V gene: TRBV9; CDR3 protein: CASSVIQGGNEQFF
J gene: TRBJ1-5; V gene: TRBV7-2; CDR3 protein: CASSLERTGGNQPQHF
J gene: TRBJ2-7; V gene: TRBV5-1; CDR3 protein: CASSLQGFEQYF
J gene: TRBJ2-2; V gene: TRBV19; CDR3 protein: CASSIGRQTNTGELFF
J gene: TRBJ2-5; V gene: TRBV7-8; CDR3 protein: CASSLLVLAGGETQYF
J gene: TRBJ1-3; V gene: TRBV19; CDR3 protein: CASSIRGFRDTIYF
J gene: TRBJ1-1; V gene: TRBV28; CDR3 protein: CASSLVGGVVAEAFF
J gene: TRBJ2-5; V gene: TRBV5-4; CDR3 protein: CASSFSGNGQETQYF
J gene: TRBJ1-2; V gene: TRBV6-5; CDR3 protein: CASSPGSGGAYGYTF
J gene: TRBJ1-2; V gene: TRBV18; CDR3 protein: CASSPSDSSSNYGYTF
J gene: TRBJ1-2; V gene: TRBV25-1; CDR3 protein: CASSENRQGAYGYTF
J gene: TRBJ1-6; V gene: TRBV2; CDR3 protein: CASSGSRGIYNSPLHF
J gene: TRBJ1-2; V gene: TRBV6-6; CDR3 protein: CASSLKGGMGYTF
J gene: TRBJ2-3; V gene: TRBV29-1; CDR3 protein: CSETSGGAADTQYF